What follows are 10 T cell receptor beta chains derived from one specimen sequenced in a study of T cell repertoires in cytomegalovirus infection. TCRdb re-derived calls from the reads in MiXCR, one entry per CDR3 protein. The sample contains hundreds of thousands of distinct CDR3 sequences, about 30% of which appear only once. What these receptors recognize is not known. Sequenced here: cultured PBMCs, sampled from culture after CMV antigen stimulation. The receptors here all came from a human donor in good health (CMV status not recorded). Some clones in this sample may be carry-over from other donors' samples.

The sample holds a few counts of this clonotype. The V and J genes are TRBV7-9 and TRBJ1-2; TRBD1 matches 8 bases. This CDR3 has 16 amino acids. Germline trimming cut 2 bases from V and 4 bases from J; bases unmatched to any gene: 9. From germline, CDR1 is SEHNR and CDR2 FQNEAQ (reference sequence). CDR3 bases: TGTGCCAGCAGCTTAACCTACCGGACAGGGAGCTATGGCTACACCTTC. This translates into CASSLTYRTGSYGYTF.

This clonotype was seen a handful of times. The rearrangement links TRBV10-3 to TRBJ1-1; TRBD1 is a possible D gene (6 bases). The CDR3 is 13 residues long. Trimming removed 6 bases from V and 8 bases from J, with 16 bases in between. The germline V gene encodes CDR1 ENHRY and CDR2 SYGVKD. CDR3 in amino acids: CAIREGTPTEAFF. Written as DNA, the CDR3 is TGTGCCATCAGAGAGGGGACACCCACAGAAGCTTTCTTT.

This clonotype was found a few times. This chain uses TRBV12-3 or TRBV12-4 with TRBJ1-2; 7 bases agree with TRBD1. V lost 5 bases and J lost 6; bases outside the gene matches: 6. The CDR3 is 13 amino acids. The CDR3 region has the DNA TGTGCCAGCAGTCCAGGACAGGCCAATGGCTACACCTTC. Translating it yields CASSPGQANGYTF.

This clonotype was picked up a small number of times. The rearrangement joins TRBV6-1 to TRBJ2-7; the match to TRBD2 covers 8 bases. Germline V gene lookup returns CDR1 MNHNS and CDR2 SASEGT. The CDR3 has 17 residues. The J segment lost 7 bases and the V segment lost 0 bases, leaving 14 bases of the junction unmatched. CDR3 DNA: TGTGCCAGCAGTGAAGCGCTGAGCGGGAGATGGGGGGTAGAGCAGTACTTC. Translation: CASSEALSGRWGVEQYF.

The gene calls are TRBV30 and TRBJ1-1; D might be TRBD1 (5 bases). The CDR3 length is 16 residues. Trimming pared 6 bases from V and 0 bases from J, leaving 20 bases between. Germline loops: CDR1 GTSNPN, CDR2 SVGIG (reference sequence). CDR3 in amino acids: CACWGLQPVMNTEAFF. For the CDR3, the DNA is TGTGCCTGTTGGGGACTACAACCGGTTATGAACACTGAAGCTTTCTTT.

This sequence joins TRBV11-3 and TRBJ1-2; D not certain. The CDR3 runs 16 residues. With 1 base removed from V and 0 bases from J, the gap between germline ends came to 12 bases. Looked up from germline, CDR1 is SGHNT and CDR2 is YENEEA. In nucleotides, the CDR3 is TGTGCCAGCAGCTTAGCCTTCGTGGGGTCTAACTATGGCTACACCTTC. Amino acid sequence: CASSLAFVGSNYGYTF.

This clonotype has only a few counts. V usage is TRBV24-1 and J usage is TRBJ1-1; the D is unclear. V was trimmed by 4 bases and J by 6 bases, leaving 14 bases between them. Per the germline V gene, CDR1 is KGHDR and CDR2 is SFDVKD. The CDR3 covers 14 residues. As DNA, the CDR3 is TGTGCCACCAGTGACCCTCCAGGACGCGCTGAAGCTTTCTTT. Protein sequence: CATSDPPGRAEAFF.

The V call is TRBV6-2 or TRBV6-3, the J call TRBJ1-5; no reliable D call. Germline V gives CDR1 MNHEY, CDR2 SVGEGT. The CDR3 length is 13 residues. V was clipped by 6 bases and J by 4 bases, with 10 bases between them. The CDR3 bases are TGTGCCAGCAGAGAGACACTAAATCAGCCCCAGCATTTT. It encodes CASRETLNQPQHF.

The sample holds a few counts of this clonotype. The chain couples TRBV20-1 to TRBJ2-3; no clear D. Germline V gives CDR1 DFQATT, CDR2 SNEGSKA (reference sequence). V lost 2 bases and J 6 bases, leaving 18 bases between the germline ends. The CDR3 runs 15 residues. Written as DNA, the CDR3 is TGCAGTGCTAGACCCACAATCTTGACGTGGGATACGCAGTATTTT. It codes for CSARPTILTWDTQYF.

The CDR3 DNA reads as TGTGCCAGCAGTCACACAGGGGAGACTGGAAACACCATATATTTT. Its translation: CASSHTGETGNTIYF. The chain joins TRBV28 to TRBJ1-3; 7 nucleotides line up with TRBD1. Trimming took 5 bases from V and 2 from J; bases not matched to a gene: 6. Germline assignment: CDR1 MDHEN and CDR2 SYDVKM. The CDR3 has 15 residues. Filled out from reference TRBV28 and TRBJ1-3, the complete variable domain reads DVKVTQSSRYLVKRTGEKVFLECVQDMDHENMFWYRQDPGLGLRLIYFSYDVKMKEKGDIPEGYSVSREKKERFSLILESASTNQTSMYLCASSHTGETGNTIYFGEGSWLTVV.